These T cell receptor beta chains were read from a single sample in a study of T cell changes during pregnancy in multiple sclerosis. TCRdb keeps only in-frame clones here, not all; method: immunoSEQ multiplex PCR. The table records over 65,000 clones, 91% of them present only once. The sample here was peripheral blood, taken in the first trimester of pregnancy. These TCRs come from a female donor with multiple sclerosis, enrolled in a pregnancy study. Each CDR3 is given with its conserved first and last residue. The order of the fields is CDR3 protein, CDR3 DNA, V gene, D gene, J gene, clone size, CDR3 length. The D gene is left open where the match is weak. Clone size is stated in some rows and not others, as once, few, many or a class when expanded.

CDR3aa: CASSLQGAFADTQYF; CDR3nt: TGTGCCAGTAGTCTACAGGGGGCATTTGCAGATACGCAGTATTTT; v_gene: TRBV19; d_gene: TRBD1; j_gene: TRBJ2-3; abundance: NA; len: 15
CDR3aa: CASSRTGQGAAFYGYTF; CDR3nt: TGTGCCAGCAGCCGAACCGGACAGGGGGCGGCCTTTTATGGCTACACCTTC; v_gene: TRBV7-3; d_gene: TRBD1; j_gene: TRBJ1-2; abundance: once; len: 17
CDR3aa: CASSVDGGTDTQYF; CDR3nt: TGTGCCAGCAGCGTAGATGGGGGGACAGATACGCAGTATTTT; v_gene: TRBV9; d_gene: NA; j_gene: TRBJ2-3; abundance: NA; len: 14
CDR3aa: CATSVNRGYEQYF; CDR3nt: TGTGCCACCAGCGTGAACAGGGGTTACGAGCAGTACTTC; v_gene: TRBV15; d_gene: TRBD1; j_gene: TRBJ2-7; abundance: NA; len: 13
CDR3aa: CASMSFGRDNSPLHF; CDR3nt: TGTGCCAGCATGTCCTTTGGTCGAGATAATTCACCCCTCCACTTT; v_gene: TRBV6-5; d_gene: NA; j_gene: TRBJ1-6; abundance: NA; len: 15
CDR3aa: CASSLVASGGSETQYF; CDR3nt: TGCGCCAGCAGCTTGGTAGCTAGCGGGGGGTCGGAGACCCAGTACTTC; v_gene: TRBV5-1; d_gene: TRBD2; j_gene: TRBJ2-5; abundance: NA; len: 16
CDR3aa: CASSLVGGFDYGYTF; CDR3nt: TGTGCCAGCAGCTTGGTGGGGGGGTTTGACTATGGCTACACCTTC; v_gene: TRBV5-6; d_gene: NA; j_gene: TRBJ1-2; abundance: NA; len: 15
CDR3aa: CASSLYIRRGGETQYF; CDR3nt: TGCGCCAGCAGCTTGTATATCCGTCGGGGGGGAGAGACCCAGTACTTC; v_gene: TRBV5-1; d_gene: TRBD2; j_gene: TRBJ2-5; abundance: NA; len: 16
CDR3aa: CASSSQSRDNEQFF; CDR3nt: TGTGCCAGCAGCTCCCAGAGTCGGGACAATGAGCAGTTCTTC; v_gene: TRBV11-1; d_gene: NA; j_gene: TRBJ2-1; abundance: NA; len: 14
CDR3aa: CASSLLAGSSGSGYNEQFF; CDR3nt: TGTGCCAGCAGCTTGCTAGCGGGGTCTAGCGGGAGTGGTTACAATGAGCAGTTCTTC; v_gene: TRBV5-6; d_gene: TRBD2; j_gene: TRBJ2-1; abundance: NA; len: 19
CDR3aa: CASSLEGNTEAFF; CDR3nt: TGTGCCAGCAGTTTGGAGGGGAACACTGAAGCTTTCTTT; v_gene: TRBV6-1; d_gene: NA; j_gene: TRBJ1-1; abundance: few; len: 13
CDR3aa: CASSLEIGDEQFF; CDR3nt: TGTGCCAGCAGCTTGGAAATAGGGGATGAGCAGTTCTTC; v_gene: TRBV5-6; d_gene: NA; j_gene: TRBJ2-1; abundance: NA; len: 13
CDR3aa: CASSPGTGWRYEQYF; CDR3nt: TGCGCCAGCAGCCCGGGGACAGGGTGGAGGTACGAGCAGTACTTC; v_gene: TRBV5-1; d_gene: TRBD1; j_gene: TRBJ2-7; abundance: NA; len: 15
CDR3aa: CATEHTETDQPQHF; CDR3nt: TGTGCCACCGAGCATACAGAGACCGATCAGCCCCAGCATTTT; v_gene: TRBV28; d_gene: NA; j_gene: TRBJ1-5; abundance: NA; len: 14
CDR3aa: CASSPGVENSPLHF; CDR3nt: TGTGCCAGCAGCCCGGGAGTCGAAAATTCACCCCTCCACTTT; v_gene: TRBV5-6; d_gene: NA; j_gene: TRBJ1-6; abundance: NA; len: 14
CDR3aa: CASSPRDSAAGELFF; CDR3nt: TGCGCCAGCAGCCCCCGGGACAGTGCGGCCGGGGAGCTGTTTTTT; v_gene: TRBV5-1; d_gene: TRBD1; j_gene: TRBJ2-2; abundance: few; len: 15
CDR3aa: CASSIRLSGGRSYEQYF; CDR3nt: TGTGCCAGTAGTATCCGCCTTAGCGGGGGGCGCTCCTACGAGCAGTACTTC; v_gene: TRBV19; d_gene: TRBD2; j_gene: TRBJ2-7; abundance: once; len: 17
CDR3aa: CASSLLRGGSYNEQFF; CDR3nt: TGTGCCAGCAGCTTGCTACGCGGGGGATCTTACAATGAGCAGTTCTTC; v_gene: TRBV5-4; d_gene: TRBD2; j_gene: TRBJ2-1; abundance: NA; len: 16
CDR3aa: CASAPDRGETQYF; CDR3nt: TGTGCTAGTGCCCCGGACAGGGGAGAGACCCAGTACTTC; v_gene: TRBV12-5; d_gene: TRBD1; j_gene: TRBJ2-5; abundance: NA; len: 13
CDR3aa: CASSLAGTGIDYGYTF; CDR3nt: TGTGCCAGCAGCTTGGCCGGGACAGGGATTGACTATGGCTACACCTTC; v_gene: TRBV5-5; d_gene: TRBD1; j_gene: TRBJ1-2; abundance: NA; len: 16
CDR3aa: CASSTQGLEQYF; CDR3nt: TGTGCCAGTAGTACACAGGGCCTCGAGCAGTACTTC; v_gene: TRBV19; d_gene: NA; j_gene: TRBJ2-7; abundance: NA; len: 12
CDR3aa: CASSPRADDTEAFF; CDR3nt: TGTGCCAGTAGTCCGCGGGCAGATGACACTGAAGCTTTCTTT; v_gene: TRBV19; d_gene: NA; j_gene: TRBJ1-1; abundance: NA; len: 14
CDR3aa: CASSLQGTNEKLFF; CDR3nt: TGCGCCAGCAGCTTACAGGGAACTAATGAAAAACTGTTTTTT; v_gene: TRBV5-1; d_gene: NA; j_gene: TRBJ1-4; abundance: NA; len: 14
CDR3aa: CASSIGTAQQETQYF; CDR3nt: TGTGCCAGTAGTATCGGGACAGCACAGCAAGAGACCCAGTACTTC; v_gene: TRBV19; d_gene: TRBD1; j_gene: TRBJ2-5; abundance: NA; len: 15
CDR3aa: CASSLLAGGNNEQFF; CDR3nt: TGCGCCAGCAGCTTACTAGCGGGAGGTAACAATGAGCAGTTCTTC; v_gene: TRBV5-1; d_gene: TRBD2; j_gene: TRBJ2-1; abundance: NA; len: 15
CDR3aa: CASSLLREKSDTQYF; CDR3nt: TGTGCCAGCAGCTTACTGCGGGAGAAATCAGATACGCAGTATTTT; v_gene: TRBV7-9; d_gene: TRBD2; j_gene: TRBJ2-3; abundance: NA; len: 15
CDR3aa: CASSSAYGREDSNEQFF; CDR3nt: TGTGCCAGCAGTTCCGCCTACGGGCGGGAGGATAGCAATGAGCAGTTCTTC; v_gene: TRBV27; d_gene: TRBD2; j_gene: TRBJ2-1; abundance: NA; len: 17
CDR3aa: CASSLGQRGAGTDTQYF; CDR3nt: TGTGCCAGCAGCTTAGGGCAGCGGGGGGCTGGGACAGATACGCAGTATTTT; v_gene: TRBV7-2; d_gene: TRBD2; j_gene: TRBJ2-3; abundance: NA; len: 17
CDR3aa: CASSGTGEEAFF; CDR3nt: TGTGCCAGCAGCGGGACAGGGGAGGAAGCTTTCTTT; v_gene: TRBV5-6; d_gene: TRBD1; j_gene: TRBJ1-1; abundance: few; len: 12
CDR3aa: CASILDSNTGELFF; CDR3nt: TGTGCCAGCATCCTGGACAGCAACACCGGGGAGCTGTTTTTT; v_gene: TRBV11-2; d_gene: NA; j_gene: TRBJ2-2; abundance: NA; len: 14
CDR3aa: CAISLEGQSYNEQFF; CDR3nt: TGTGCCATCAGTCTGGAAGGACAGTCCTACAATGAGCAGTTCTTC; v_gene: TRBV10-3; d_gene: NA; j_gene: TRBJ2-1; abundance: NA; len: 15
CDR3aa: CASSPTGTKGYTF; CDR3nt: TGTGCCAGCAGCCCCACCGGGACAAAGGGCTACACCTTC; v_gene: TRBV6-5; d_gene: NA; j_gene: TRBJ1-2; abundance: NA; len: 13
CDR3aa: CASASRDRDIQYF; CDR3nt: TGTGCCAGCGCTTCTCGGGACAGGGACATTCAGTACTTC; v_gene: TRBV25-1; d_gene: TRBD1; j_gene: TRBJ2-4; abundance: NA; len: 13
CDR3aa: CAISEWSSGNTGELFF; CDR3nt: TGTGCCATCAGTGAGTGGAGTAGCGGTAACACCGGGGAGCTGTTTTTT; v_gene: TRBV10-3; d_gene: NA; j_gene: TRBJ2-2; abundance: NA; len: 16
CDR3aa: CASRRQQYGYTF; CDR3nt: TGTGCCAGCAGAAGACAGCAATATGGCTACACCTTC; v_gene: TRBV9; d_gene: NA; j_gene: TRBJ1-2; abundance: NA; len: 12
CDR3aa: CASSPAGQGTGGYTF; CDR3nt: TGTGCCAGCAGCCCGGCCGGACAGGGGACGGGCGGCTACACCTTC; v_gene: TRBV5-6; d_gene: TRBD1; j_gene: TRBJ1-2; abundance: NA; len: 15
CDR3aa: CASSLPRQLNTEAFF; CDR3nt: TGTGCCAGCAGCTTACCTCGACAGCTGAACACTGAAGCTTTCTTT; v_gene: TRBV7-8; d_gene: NA; j_gene: TRBJ1-1; abundance: NA; len: 15
CDR3aa: CASSLARGTTSLDGYTF; CDR3nt: TGTGCCAGCAGCTTAGCGCGGGGGACGACCTCATTGGATGGCTACACCTTC; v_gene: TRBV7-2; d_gene: NA; j_gene: TRBJ1-2; abundance: NA; len: 17
CDR3aa: CASSARNRTCNQPQHF; CDR3nt: TGTGCCAGCAGCGCCCGAAACAGGACCTGCAATCAGCCCCAGCATTTT; v_gene: TRBV7-4; d_gene: NA; j_gene: TRBJ1-5; abundance: NA; len: 16
CDR3aa: CASSLVLRDRVMGNEQFF; CDR3nt: TGTGCCAGCAGCTTAGTATTGAGGGACAGGGTTATGGGGAATGAGCAGTTCTTC; v_gene: TRBV7-6; d_gene: TRBD1; j_gene: TRBJ2-1; abundance: NA; len: 18
CDR3aa: CASREGKTQYF; CDR3nt: TGTGCCAGCAGGGAGGGTAAGACCCAGTACTTC; v_gene: TRBV2; d_gene: NA; j_gene: TRBJ2-5; abundance: NA; len: 11
CDR3aa: CASSYRENYGYTF; CDR3nt: TGTGCCAGCAGTTATCGAGAGAACTATGGCTACACCTTC; v_gene: TRBV6-5; d_gene: NA; j_gene: TRBJ1-2; abundance: NA; len: 13
CDR3aa: CSATPRDRPNTGELFF; CDR3nt: TGCAGCGCCACTCCCCGGGACAGGCCGAACACCGGGGAGCTGTTTTTT; v_gene: TRBV29-1; d_gene: TRBD1; j_gene: TRBJ2-2; abundance: NA; len: 16
CDR3aa: CASSISRVTGGEKLFF; CDR3nt: TGTGCCAGTAGTATCTCAAGAGTGACAGGGGGTGAAAAACTGTTTTTT; v_gene: TRBV19; d_gene: TRBD1; j_gene: TRBJ1-4; abundance: NA; len: 16
CDR3aa: CASSFTSGNTDTQYF; CDR3nt: TGTGCCAGCAGCTTTACTAGCGGGAACACAGATACGCAGTATTTT; v_gene: TRBV7-9; d_gene: TRBD2; j_gene: TRBJ2-3; abundance: NA; len: 15
CDR3aa: CASSYGAGGSGGELFF; CDR3nt: TGTGCCAGCAGTTACGGTGCGGGAGGATCGGGCGGGGAGCTGTTTTTT; v_gene: TRBV6-5; d_gene: TRBD2; j_gene: TRBJ2-2; abundance: NA; len: 16
CDR3aa: CASSRGQSNTEAFF; CDR3nt: TGTGCCAGCAGTCGTGGACAATCGAACACTGAAGCTTTCTTT; v_gene: TRBV28; d_gene: NA; j_gene: TRBJ1-1; abundance: NA; len: 14
CDR3aa: CASRSGTGSGYGYTF; CDR3nt: TGTGCCAGCAGATCCGGGACAGGGTCAGGCTATGGCTACACCTTC; v_gene: TRBV28; d_gene: TRBD1; j_gene: TRBJ1-2; abundance: NA; len: 15
CDR3aa: CASSSEGLTLHF; CDR3nt: TGTGCCAGCAGCTCGGAGGGACTTACCCTCCACTTT; v_gene: TRBV7-9; d_gene: NA; j_gene: TRBJ1-6; abundance: few; len: 12
CDR3aa: CASRSSISGTDTQYF; CDR3nt: TGTGCCAGCAGATCCTCCATCTCGGGCACAGATACGCAGTATTTT; v_gene: TRBV28; d_gene: NA; j_gene: TRBJ2-3; abundance: NA; len: 15
CDR3aa: CASSLGGLAGYEQYF; CDR3nt: TGCGCCAGCAGCTTGGGGGGACTAGCGGGATACGAGCAGTACTTC; v_gene: TRBV5-1; d_gene: TRBD2; j_gene: TRBJ2-7; abundance: once; len: 15
CDR3aa: CASSLNTGEYEQYF; CDR3nt: TGTGCCAGCAGCTTAAATACAGGGGAATACGAGCAGTACTTC; v_gene: TRBV11-3; d_gene: TRBD1; j_gene: TRBJ2-7; abundance: once; len: 14
CDR3aa: CASSLTKGGSTRNEQFF; CDR3nt: TGTGCCAGCAGCTTAACAAAAGGGGGATCTACGAGAAATGAGCAGTTCTTC; v_gene: TRBV7-6; d_gene: NA; j_gene: TRBJ2-1; abundance: NA; len: 17
CDR3aa: CASSTQGAGTDTQYF; CDR3nt: TGTGCCAGCAGTACCCAGGGGGCCGGCACAGATACGCAGTATTTT; v_gene: TRBV27; d_gene: TRBD1; j_gene: TRBJ2-3; abundance: NA; len: 15